A single sample gave rise to the 2 T cell receptor beta chains below, sequenced in a study of type 1 regulatory T cells. TCRdb called the reads again in MiXCR, with one record for every CDR3 protein. The profile covers 80,000 to 100,000 distinct CDR3 sequences, with 30% to 35% appearing a single time and 2% to 2.5% taken by the ten largest. The sequenced sample consisted of CD4+ T cells, either the whole sample or a sorted fraction (not recorded which). The receptors come from a human donor in good health.

The chain employs TRBV20-1 and TRBJ2-5; TRBD2 is a possible D gene (5 bases). Germline CDR1 is DFQATT and CDR2 is SNEGSKA (reference sequence). The CDR3 spans 15 residues. Trimming removed 3 bases from V and 1 base from J, with 15 bases in between. The CDR3 bases are TGCAGTGCTAGGGGCGTAGAACGGGGCCAAGAGACCCAGTACTTC. Its protein product is CSARGVERGQETQYF.

This clonotype was observed a handful of times. The chain recombines TRBV20-1 with TRBJ2-2; D might be TRBD1 or TRBD2, each matching 6 bases. The CDR3 has 15 amino acids. Trimming cost V 6 bases and J 4 bases, with 18 bases left between them. The V gene's germline CDR1 is DFQATT and CDR2 SNEGSKA (reference sequence). For the CDR3, the DNA is TGCAGTGCGATCGACGAGGGGGGATTCACCGGGGAGCTGTTTTTT. Translating it yields CSAIDEGGFTGELFF.